This TCR beta chain was observed in a study of blood T cell repertoires in COVID-19. Study as a whole: There were acute and convalescent COVID-19 samples, and they came from the United States, Italy and Spain.

Germline CDR1 and CDR2: KGHSH and LQKENI. This CDR3 comprises 15 residues. Enrolment of Seattle patients took place during active infection, and they were followed longitudinally. Some clones are missing from TCRdb's copy, which holds only in-frame ones; the method was immunoSEQ multiplex PCR. The sample lists roughly 500,000 clones; about 91% were seen once. On this clone: A read error may produce the germline difference seen at one junction end.

The rearrangement joins TRBV18 to TRBJ2-7, with D tentatively TRBD1 (6 bases). Sequences were obtained from peripheral blood. This receptor was taken from a man aged 18 to 30 with COVID-19, enrolled during active disease. The CDR3 DNA follows: TGTGCCAGCTCTCCACTGGCAGGGGATGGGTACGAGCAGTACTTC. Its translation: CASSPLAGDGYEQYF.